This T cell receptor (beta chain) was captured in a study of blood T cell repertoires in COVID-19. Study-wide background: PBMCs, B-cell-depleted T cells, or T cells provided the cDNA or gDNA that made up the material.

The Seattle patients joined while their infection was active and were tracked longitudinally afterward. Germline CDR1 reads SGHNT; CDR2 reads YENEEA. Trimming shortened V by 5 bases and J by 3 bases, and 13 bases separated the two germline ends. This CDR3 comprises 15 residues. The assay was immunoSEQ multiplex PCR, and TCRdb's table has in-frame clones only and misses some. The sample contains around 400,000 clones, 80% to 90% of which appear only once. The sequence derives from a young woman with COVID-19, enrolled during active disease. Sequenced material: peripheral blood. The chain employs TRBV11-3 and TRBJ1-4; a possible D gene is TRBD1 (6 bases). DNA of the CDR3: TGTGCCAGCAGCCACCAGGGGATGGCTAATGAAAAACTGTTTTTT. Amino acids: CASSHQGMANEKLFF. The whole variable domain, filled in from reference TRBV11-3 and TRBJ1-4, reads EAGVVQSPRYKIIEKKQPVAFWCNPISGHNTLYWYLQNLGQGPELLIRYENEEAVDDSQLPKDRFSAERLKGVDSTLKIQPAELGDSAVYLCASSHQGMANEKLFFGSGTQLSVL.